This TCR beta chain derives from a study of T cell changes during pregnancy in multiple sclerosis. The CDR3 totals 14 residues. CDR1 is MDHEN, CDR2 SYDVKM, per germline. V shed 8 bases and J shed 1 base, with 14 bases lying between them. The table came from immunoSEQ multiplex PCR; TCRdb's copy has only in-frame clones and leaves some out. The profile shows under 95,000 clones, approximately 95% of them singletons. The sequencing here drew on peripheral blood, taken in the second trimester of pregnancy. The TCR sequence derives from a female donor in good health, enrolled as a control in a pregnancy study. V and J are TRBV28 and TRBJ1-2, with a tentative D call TRBD1 (6 bases). CDR3 in amino acids: CASVGTRDNYGYTF. The CDR3 DNA sequence: TGTGCCAGCGTGGGGACACGGGATAACTATGGCTACACCTTC.